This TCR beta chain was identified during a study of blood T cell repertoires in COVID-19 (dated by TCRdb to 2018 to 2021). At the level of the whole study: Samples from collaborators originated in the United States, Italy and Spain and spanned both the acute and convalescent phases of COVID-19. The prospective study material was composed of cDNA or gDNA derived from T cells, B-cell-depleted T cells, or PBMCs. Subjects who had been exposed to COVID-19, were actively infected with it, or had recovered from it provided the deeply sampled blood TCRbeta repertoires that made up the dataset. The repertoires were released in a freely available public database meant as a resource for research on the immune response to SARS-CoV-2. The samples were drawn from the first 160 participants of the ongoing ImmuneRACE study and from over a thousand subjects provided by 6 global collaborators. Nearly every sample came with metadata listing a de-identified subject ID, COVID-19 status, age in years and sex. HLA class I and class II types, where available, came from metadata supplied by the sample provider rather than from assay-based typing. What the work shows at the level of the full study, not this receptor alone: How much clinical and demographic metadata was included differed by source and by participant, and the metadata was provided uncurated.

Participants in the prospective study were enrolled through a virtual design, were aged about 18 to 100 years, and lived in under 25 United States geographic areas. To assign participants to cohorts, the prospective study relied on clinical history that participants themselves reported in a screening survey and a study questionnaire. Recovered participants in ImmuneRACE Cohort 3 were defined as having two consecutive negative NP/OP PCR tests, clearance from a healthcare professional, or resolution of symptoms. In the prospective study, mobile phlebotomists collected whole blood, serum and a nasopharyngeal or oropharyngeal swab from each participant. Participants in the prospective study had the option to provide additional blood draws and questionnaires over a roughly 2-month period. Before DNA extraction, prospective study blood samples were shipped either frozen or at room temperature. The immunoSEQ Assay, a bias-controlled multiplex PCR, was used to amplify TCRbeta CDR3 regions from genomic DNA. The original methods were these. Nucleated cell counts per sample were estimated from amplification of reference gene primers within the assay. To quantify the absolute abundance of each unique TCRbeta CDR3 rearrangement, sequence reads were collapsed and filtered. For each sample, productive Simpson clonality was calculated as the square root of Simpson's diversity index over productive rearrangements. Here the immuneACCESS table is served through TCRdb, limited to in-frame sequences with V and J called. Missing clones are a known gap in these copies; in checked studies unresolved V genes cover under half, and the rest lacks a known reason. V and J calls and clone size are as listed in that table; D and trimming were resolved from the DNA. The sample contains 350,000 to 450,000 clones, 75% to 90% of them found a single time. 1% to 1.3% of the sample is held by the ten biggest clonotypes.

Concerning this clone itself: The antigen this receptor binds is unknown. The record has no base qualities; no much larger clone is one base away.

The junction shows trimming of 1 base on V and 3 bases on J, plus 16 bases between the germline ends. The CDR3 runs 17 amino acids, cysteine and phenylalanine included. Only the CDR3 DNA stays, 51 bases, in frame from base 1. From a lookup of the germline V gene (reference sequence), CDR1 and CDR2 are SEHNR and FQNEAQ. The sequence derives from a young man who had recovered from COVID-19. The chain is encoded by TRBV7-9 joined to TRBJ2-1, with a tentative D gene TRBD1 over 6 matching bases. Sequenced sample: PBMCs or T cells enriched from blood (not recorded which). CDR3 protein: CASSLVQGPKDYNEQFF. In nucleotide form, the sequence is TGTGCCAGCAGCTTAGTGCAGGGGCCCAAAGACTACAATGAGCAGTTCTTC.